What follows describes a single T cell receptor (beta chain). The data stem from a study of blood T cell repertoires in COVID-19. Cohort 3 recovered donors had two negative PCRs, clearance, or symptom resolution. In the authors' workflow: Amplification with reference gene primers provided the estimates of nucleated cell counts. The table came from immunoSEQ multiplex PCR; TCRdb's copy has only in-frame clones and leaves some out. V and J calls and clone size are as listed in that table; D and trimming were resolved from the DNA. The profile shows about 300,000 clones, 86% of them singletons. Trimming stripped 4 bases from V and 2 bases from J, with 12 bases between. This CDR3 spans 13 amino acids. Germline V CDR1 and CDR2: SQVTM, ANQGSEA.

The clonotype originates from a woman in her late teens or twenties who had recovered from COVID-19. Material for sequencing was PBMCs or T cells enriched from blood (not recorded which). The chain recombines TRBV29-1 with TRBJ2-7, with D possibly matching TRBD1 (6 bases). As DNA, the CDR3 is TGCAGCGTTGTACAGGGAAGTACCTACGAGCAGTACTTC. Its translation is CSVVQGSTYEQYF.